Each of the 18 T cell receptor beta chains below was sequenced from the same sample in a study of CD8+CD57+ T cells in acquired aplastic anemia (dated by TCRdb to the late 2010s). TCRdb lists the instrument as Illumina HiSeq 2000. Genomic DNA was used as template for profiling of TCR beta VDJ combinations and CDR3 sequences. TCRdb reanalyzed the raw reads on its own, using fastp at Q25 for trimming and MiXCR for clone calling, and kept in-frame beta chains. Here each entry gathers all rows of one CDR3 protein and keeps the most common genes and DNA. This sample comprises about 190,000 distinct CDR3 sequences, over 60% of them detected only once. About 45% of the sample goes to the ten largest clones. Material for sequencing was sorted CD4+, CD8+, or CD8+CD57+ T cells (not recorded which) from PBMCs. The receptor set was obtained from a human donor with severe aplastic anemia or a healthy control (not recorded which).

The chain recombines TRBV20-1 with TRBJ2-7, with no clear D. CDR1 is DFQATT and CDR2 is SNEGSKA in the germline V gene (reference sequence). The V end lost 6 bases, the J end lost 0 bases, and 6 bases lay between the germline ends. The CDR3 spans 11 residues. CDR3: CSASRSYEQYF. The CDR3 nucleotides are TGCAGTGCCAGTCGCTCCTACGAGCAGTACTTC.

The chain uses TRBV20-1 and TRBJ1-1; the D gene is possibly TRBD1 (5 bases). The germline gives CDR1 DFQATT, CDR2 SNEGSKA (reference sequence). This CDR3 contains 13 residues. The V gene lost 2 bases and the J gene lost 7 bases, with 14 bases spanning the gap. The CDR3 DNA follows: TGCAGTGCTAGACAATACGGGACCCTTGAAGCTTTCTTT. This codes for CSARQYGTLEAFF.

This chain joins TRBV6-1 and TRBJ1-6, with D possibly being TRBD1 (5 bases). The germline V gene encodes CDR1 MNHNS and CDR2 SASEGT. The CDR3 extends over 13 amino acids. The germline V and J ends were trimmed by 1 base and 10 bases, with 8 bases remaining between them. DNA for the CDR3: TGTGCCAGCAGTGAAGGGGGCAGGTCACCCCTCCACTTT. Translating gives CASSEGGRSPLHF.

Written as DNA, the CDR3 is TGTGCCACCAGTGATTTGGTGGGCCGAGATATAAGGAACACTGAAGCTTTCTTT. It specifies CATSDLVGRDIRNTEAFF. The chain carries TRBV24-1 and TRBJ1-1; D uncertain. This CDR3 is built from 18 residues. V gave up 0 bases and J gave up 1 base, with 17 bases separating them. Germline assignment: CDR1 KGHDR and CDR2 SFDVKD.

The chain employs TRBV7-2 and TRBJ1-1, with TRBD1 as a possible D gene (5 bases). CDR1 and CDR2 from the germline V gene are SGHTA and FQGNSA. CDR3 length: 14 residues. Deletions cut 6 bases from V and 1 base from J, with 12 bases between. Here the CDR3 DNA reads TGTGCCAGCAGAACATACAGGTCGAACACTGAAGCTTTCTTT. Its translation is CASRTYRSNTEAFF.

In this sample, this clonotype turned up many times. CDR3 coding DNA: TGTGCCAGCAGCAAGACAGGTTACGGGTACGAGCAGTACTTC. Encoded protein: CASSKTGYGYEQYF. The genes are TRBV27 and TRBJ2-7, with D possibly being TRBD1 (6 bases). Germline assignment: CDR1 MNHEY and CDR2 SMNVEV (reference sequence). The V end was cut by 6 bases, the J end by 4 bases, with 16 bases between. The CDR3 runs to 14 residues.

The CDR3 coding sequence is TGTGCCAGCAGCTTAAATCAGGGTGGCGAGACCCAGTACTTC. Its protein is CASSLNQGGETQYF. The chain combines TRBV7-3 with TRBJ2-5; a weak D match, TRBD1 (5 bases). Between the trimmed V and J ends, which lost 1 base and 5 bases, there was a span of 11 bases. Germline V lookup: CDR1 SGHTA, CDR2 FQGTGA. CDR3 length: 14 amino acids.

The chain's CDR3 is CAARSGRAGETQYF. The CDR3 nucleotides read TGTGCCGCAAGAAGCGGGAGGGCCGGAGAGACCCAGTACTTC. V gene TRBV7-9 combines with J gene TRBJ2-5; 10 bases map to TRBD2. This CDR3 is built from 14 residues. The junction had 10 bases not matched to a gene; V was cut back by 11 bases and J by 4 bases. The germline V gene has CDR1 SEHNR and CDR2 FQNEAQ (reference sequence).

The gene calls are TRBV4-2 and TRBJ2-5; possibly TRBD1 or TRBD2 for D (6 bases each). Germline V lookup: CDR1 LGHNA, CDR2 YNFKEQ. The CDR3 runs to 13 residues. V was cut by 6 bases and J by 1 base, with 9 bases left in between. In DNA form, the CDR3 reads TGTGCCAGCAGTGAGGGGGGCCAAGAGACCCAGTACTTC. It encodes CASSEGGQETQYF.

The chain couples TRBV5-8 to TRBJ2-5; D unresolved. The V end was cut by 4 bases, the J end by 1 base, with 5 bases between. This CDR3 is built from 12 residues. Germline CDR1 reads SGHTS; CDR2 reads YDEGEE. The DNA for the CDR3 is TGTGCCAGCAGCACCTTCCAAGAGACCCAGTACTTC. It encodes CASSTFQETQYF.

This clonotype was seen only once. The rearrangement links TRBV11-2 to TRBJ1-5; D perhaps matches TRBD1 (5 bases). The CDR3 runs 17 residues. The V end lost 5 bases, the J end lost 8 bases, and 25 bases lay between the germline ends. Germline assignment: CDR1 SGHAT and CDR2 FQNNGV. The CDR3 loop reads CASSPLVAGEYDEPQHF. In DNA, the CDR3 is TGTGCCAGCAGCCCCCTAGTGGCGGGGGAGTACGATGAGCCCCAGCATTTT.

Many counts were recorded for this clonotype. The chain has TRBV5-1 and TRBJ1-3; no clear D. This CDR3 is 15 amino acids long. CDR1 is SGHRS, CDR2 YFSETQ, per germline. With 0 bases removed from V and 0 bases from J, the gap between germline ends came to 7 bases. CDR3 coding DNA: TGCGCCAGCAGCTTGGACGGGTACTCTGGAAACACCATATATTTT. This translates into CASSLDGYSGNTIYF.

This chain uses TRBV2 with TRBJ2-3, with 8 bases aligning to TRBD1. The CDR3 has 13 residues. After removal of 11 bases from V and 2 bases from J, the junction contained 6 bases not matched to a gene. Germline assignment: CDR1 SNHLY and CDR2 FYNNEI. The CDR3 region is CAGSQGVTDTQYF. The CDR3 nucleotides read TGTGCCGGGTCACAGGGGGTCACAGATACGCAGTATTTT.

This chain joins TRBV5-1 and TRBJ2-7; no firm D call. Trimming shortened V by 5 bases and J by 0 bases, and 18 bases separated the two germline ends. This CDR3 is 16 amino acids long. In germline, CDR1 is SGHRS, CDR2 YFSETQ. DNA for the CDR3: TGCGCCAGCAGTCCCGACGTCCCGGGTACCTCCTACGAGCAGTACTTC. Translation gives CASSPDVPGTSYEQYF.

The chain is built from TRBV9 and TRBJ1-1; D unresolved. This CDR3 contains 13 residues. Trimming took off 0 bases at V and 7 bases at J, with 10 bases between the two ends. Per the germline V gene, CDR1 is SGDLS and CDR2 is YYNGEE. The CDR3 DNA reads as TGTGCCAGCAGCGTAGGCTGGACGCGTGAAGCTTTCTTT. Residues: CASSVGWTREAFF. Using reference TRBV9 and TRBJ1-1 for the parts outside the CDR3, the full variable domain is DSGVTQTPKHLITATGQRVTLRCSPRSGDLSVYWYQQSLDQGLQFLIQYYNGEERAKGNILERFSAQQFPDLHSELNLSSLELGDSALYFCASSVGWTREAFFGQGTRLTVV.

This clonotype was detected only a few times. In DNA, the CDR3 is TGTGCCAGCAGCTTACTGCAGGGGAGGTCACCCCTCCACTTT. Translating gives CASSLLQGRSPLHF. The V and J genes are TRBV7-9 and TRBJ1-6; TRBD1 is a possible D gene (6 bases). The CDR3 is 14 amino acids. Trimming took off 2 bases at V and 10 bases at J, with 12 bases between the two ends. Germline V lookup: CDR1 SEHNR, CDR2 FQNEAQ (reference sequence).

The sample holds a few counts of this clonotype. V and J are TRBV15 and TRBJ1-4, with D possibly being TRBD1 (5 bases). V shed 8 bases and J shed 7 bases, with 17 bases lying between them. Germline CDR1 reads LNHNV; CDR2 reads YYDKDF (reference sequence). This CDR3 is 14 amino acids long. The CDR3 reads CATCENQGCEKLFF. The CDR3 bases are TGTGCCACCTGCGAAAATCAGGGTTGTGAAAAACTGTTTTTT.

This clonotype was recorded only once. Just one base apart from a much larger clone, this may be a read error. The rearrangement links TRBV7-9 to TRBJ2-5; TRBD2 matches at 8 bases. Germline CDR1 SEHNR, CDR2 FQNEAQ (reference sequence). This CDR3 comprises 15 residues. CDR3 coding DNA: TGTGCCAGCAGCTTAGTAATAGCGGGGATGGAGACCCAGTGCTTC. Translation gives CASSLVIAGMETQCF. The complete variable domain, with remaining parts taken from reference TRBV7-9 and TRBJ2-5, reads DTGVSQNPRHKITKRGQNVTFRCDPISEHNRLYWYRQTLGQGPEFLTYFQNEAQLEKSRLLSDRFSAERPKGSFSTLEIQRTEQGDSAMYLCASSLVIAGMETQCFGPGTRLLVL.